This T cell receptor (beta chain) was sequenced during a study of PD-1 blockade in classical Hodgkin lymphoma (dated by TCRdb to about 2020). Context from the whole study: Nivolumab dosing was 3 mg/kg intravenously every 2 weeks, continuing until either disease progression or unacceptable toxicity. A peripheral blood immune signature of response to PD-1 blockade in classical Hodgkin lymphoma was defined using TCR beta sequencing and CyTOF.

The time point label for this specimen denotes: cycle 1 day 1 (C1D1), immediately before nivolumab initiation. Every trial patient had relapsed following autologous stem cell transplantation, and prior brentuximab vedotin exposure was what differed among cohorts A, B and C. The trial cohort comprised more than 55 patients with relapsed/refractory classical Hodgkin lymphoma whose best overall responses were complete response, partial response or progressive disease. Trial patients were treated with single-agent nivolumab in the multi-cohort phase II CheckMate 205 trial. An independent review committee assessed best overall response by applying the 2007 International Working Group response criteria. Trial PBMCs were obtained immediately prior to nivolumab initiation (C1D1) and on therapy at cycle 2 day 1 and cycle 4 day 1. After peripheral blood was drawn into 8 mL Vacutainer Cell Preparation Tubes, PBMCs were isolated by centrifugation and then cryopreserved.

This clone was found a few times. It has no known antigen specificity. Base qualities are missing; no much larger clone stands one base away. The Qiagen DNeasy kit was used to extract genomic DNA both from unsorted PBMCs and from the negatively selected CD4+ and CD8+ fractions. Amplification of TCR beta CDR3 regions was done by immunoSEQ multiplex PCR with primers that anneal to V and J segments. A synthetic immune receptor repertoire was used to minimize amplification bias, and remaining bias was computationally removed after sequencing. On the study's bioinformatics: Repertoire diversity was quantified as the Shannon entropy index using custom Python scripts. Unsorted, CD4+ and CD8+ repertoires were analyzed separately, except in combined analyses where CD4+ and CD8+ sequences were merged in silico. A clone was considered expanded if an increase in frequency of at least 2-fold after treatment relative to C1D1 was found, and a pseudocount of 0.5 was applied to clones undetected at baseline. Singleton clones were defined as clones with 0 or 1 copy at C1D1, and non-singleton clones were defined as clones with 2 or more copies. Clones expanded in unsorted samples were labelled as CD4+, CD8+ or unknown by matching protein sequences in sorted samples from the same patient. Wilcoxon tests were applied to paired samples to test diversity changes from C1D1 to C4D1. Here the immuneACCESS table is served through TCRdb, limited to in-frame sequences with V and J called. Missing clones are a known gap in these copies; in checked studies unresolved V genes cover under half, and the rest lacks a known reason. V and J calls and clone size are copied from that table; D and trimming were computed from the DNA. This sample gives around 40,000 clones in total; about 77% of them show up just once. The ten largest make up around an eighth of the sample.

Study-wide findings and limitations: Among trial patients, those achieving complete response had baseline diversity similar to that of newly diagnosed patients, while diversity was significantly lower in partial responders and progressors. The study was limited to a single clinical trial cohort, and causes of repertoire differences, possibly disease activity or prior therapy, remained undefined. A significant rise by C4D1 was seen in CD4+ but not CD8+ TCR diversity (p=0.0027 vs p=0.16), with the rise being most apparent in complete responders (p=0.02). Patients starting nivolumab less than 1 year after ASCT had lower diversity and were excluded from later analyses to avoid confounding by immune reconstitution. Baseline TCR diversity was reported to be lower in newly diagnosed patients than in healthy donors and to be lower still in relapsed/refractory patients.

The CDR3 covers 14 residues, taking in both the cysteine and the phenylalanine. CDR3 DNA only is kept here, 42 bases in frame from base 1. For CDR1 and CDR2, the germline V gene lists SGHTA and FQGTGA. V lost 0 bases and J lost 0 bases; the stretch between them is 2 bases long. The rearrangement joined TRBV7-3 to TRBJ2-2, with the D segment identity uncertain. The origin of this receptor is a human donor with classical Hodgkin lymphoma. The sample here was peripheral blood mononuclear cells (PBMCs), taken at baseline. The nucleotide sequence reads as follows: TGTGCCAGCAGCTTAACAGCGAACACCGGGGAGCTGTTTTTT. This translates into CASSLTANTGELFF.